Listed here are 23 T cell receptor beta chains from one sample, sequenced in a study of blood T cell repertoires in COVID-19. Profiled with immunoSEQ multiplex PCR; TCRdb holds only in-frame clones, not every one. Of over 95,000 clones in the sample, about 80% were seen once. Sequencing was carried out using peripheral blood. Every receptor here comes from a woman aged 35 to 49 with acute or convalescent COVID-19.

The J gene is TRBJ1-1, the V gene TRBV6-2 or TRBV6-3; a weak D match, TRBD1 (5 bases). The CDR3 runs to 14 residues. V lost 5 bases to trimming and J lost 0 bases, with 10 bases between them. Germline-derived CDR1 and CDR2 are MNHEY and SVGEGT. The CDR3 is CASSRDSMNTEAFF. For the CDR3, the DNA is TGTGCCAGCAGTAGGGACTCAATGAACACTGAAGCTTTCTTT.

CDR3 protein: CASSPRQGAGGNTIYF. DNA for the CDR3: TGTGCCAGCTCACCACGGCAGGGGGCTGGTGGAAACACCATATATTTT. The chain joins TRBV18 to TRBJ1-3, with 8 bases aligning to TRBD1. V was clipped by 1 base and J by 3 bases; unmatched bases: 5. The CDR3 runs to 16 residues. Germline V lookup: CDR1 KGHSH, CDR2 LQKENI.

The J gene is TRBJ2-7, the V gene TRBV19; 8 positions agree with TRBD1. This CDR3 is 14 amino acids long. CDR1 is LNHDA, CDR2 SQIVND, per germline (reference sequence). With 1 base clipped from V and 4 bases from J, the junction kept 3 bases outside the gene matches. This CDR3 is CASSIGTGRYEQYF. The CDR3 DNA sequence: TGTGCCAGTAGTATAGGGACAGGGCGGTACGAGCAGTACTTC.

This clone came up a few times. CDR3 protein: CASSTRGTNSPLHF. CDR3 coding DNA: TGCGCCAGCAGCACCAGGGGAACTAATTCACCCCTCCACTTT. The rearrangement joins TRBV10-2 to TRBJ1-6; D is possibly TRBD1 (6 bases). The CDR3 length is 14 residues. Germline lookup yields CDR1 WSHSY and CDR2 SAAADI. The V and J ends lost 6 bases and 6 bases respectively, with 12 bases between them.

A note on this clone: The sample contains more than one DNA sequence encoding this CDR3. The J gene is TRBJ2-3, the V gene TRBV6-5; D might be TRBD1 (6 bases). This CDR3 contains 15 residues. Germline loops: CDR1 MNHEY, CDR2 SVGAGI. The V end was cut by 6 bases, the J end by 2 bases, with 15 bases between. The CDR3 here is CASRGLTGNTDTQYF. The CDR3 DNA reads TGTGCCAGCAGGGGCCTAACAGGGAACACAGATACGCAGTATTTT.

The chain combines TRBV9 with TRBJ2-1; D possibly corresponds to TRBD2 (6 bases). The germline CDR1 and CDR2 sequences are SGDLS and YYNGEE. CDR3 length: 13 residues. Trimming cost V 4 bases and J 11 bases, with 16 bases left between them. The CDR3 DNA reads TGTGCCAGCAGCCCCAGCCCGGGACTCCAGCAGTTCTTC. It encodes CASSPSPGLQQFF.

The chain has TRBV19 and TRBJ2-2; 10 bases are a match to TRBD1. The CDR3 totals 16 residues. Germline trimming cut 8 bases from V and 4 bases from J; bases unmatched to any gene: 10. The germline V gene encodes CDR1 LNHDA and CDR2 SQIVND (reference sequence). Here the CDR3 reads CASGKTGGAGTGELFF. In nucleotides, the CDR3 is TGTGCCAGTGGAAAGACAGGGGGCGCGGGCACCGGGGAGCTGTTTTTT.

The chain joins TRBV10-2 to TRBJ1-1, with D maybe TRBD1 (5 bases). The germline CDR1 and CDR2 sequences are WSHSY and SAAADI. This CDR3 comprises 14 residues. V was pared by 5 bases and J by 5 bases, with 15 bases between. The CDR3 bases are TGCGCCAGCAGTCGAGGCAGGGTAGGAACTGAAGCTTTCTTT. Translation gives CASSRGRVGTEAFF.

This clone came up once. The chain employs TRBV27 and TRBJ1-3, with D possibly being TRBD1 (6 bases). CDR3 length: 14 amino acids. V lost 6 bases, J lost 0 bases, and 9 bases lay in between. Germline CDR1 is MNHEY and CDR2 is SMNVEV (reference sequence). The CDR3 nucleotides read TGTGCCAGCAGACAGACAGGCTCTGGAAACACCATATATTTT. It translates to CASRQTGSGNTIYF.

The J gene is TRBJ2-7, the V gene TRBV6-6; 7 bases map to TRBD1. V was clipped by 5 bases and J by 5 bases; unmatched bases: 12. Germline V gene lookup returns CDR1 MNHNY and CDR2 SVGAGI (reference sequence). This CDR3 is 15 amino acids long. The CDR3 reads CASSQGTARRDEQYF. CDR3 in DNA: TGTGCCAGCAGTCAAGGGACAGCCCGACGGGACGAGCAGTACTTC.

This chain connects TRBV19 to TRBJ1-5; 8 nucleotides align to TRBD1. The V and J ends lost 6 bases and 6 bases, in that order; junction bases with no gene match: 7. Germline V gene data show CDR1 as LNHDA and CDR2 as SQIVND (reference sequence). This CDR3 comprises 14 residues. CDR3 coding DNA: TGTGCCAGTAGCCGGGAACAGGGGGTTCAGCCCCAGCATTTT. This codes for CASSREQGVQPQHF.

The rearrangement uses TRBV7-9 and TRBJ1-1; D gene uncertain. Germline V lookup: CDR1 SEHNR, CDR2 FQNEAQ (reference sequence). The V end was cut by 5 bases, the J end by 6 bases, with 13 bases between. This CDR3 contains 13 residues. CDR3 in amino acids: CASSEDGYPEAFF. The CDR3 DNA follows: TGTGCCAGCAGCGAAGACGGGTACCCTGAAGCTTTCTTT.

Here the CDR3 reads CASSQTDSNQPQHF. CDR3 nucleotides: TGTGCCAGCAGTCAGACAGATAGCAATCAGCCCCAGCATTTT. The rearrangement joins TRBV2 to TRBJ1-5, with D perhaps matching TRBD1 (5 bases). CDR1 SNHLY and CDR2 FYNNEI come from the germline V gene. Trimming removed 5 bases at V and 0 bases at J, with 8 bases between. The length of the CDR3 is 14 residues. The variable domain in full, with the rest retrieved from reference TRBV2 and TRBJ1-5, is EPEVTQTPSHQVTQMGQEVILRCVPISNHLYFYWYRQILGQKVEFLVSFYNNEISEKSEIFDDQFSVERPDGSNFTLKIRSTKLEDSAMYFCASSQTDSNQPQHFGDGTRLSIL.

This sequence joins TRBV7-8 and TRBJ1-1; 7 bases map to TRBD1. J was trimmed by 10 bases and V by 1 base; bases with no gene match: 6. Germline V gives CDR1 SGHVS, CDR2 FQNEAQ. This CDR3 is 13 amino acids long. In nucleotides, the CDR3 is TGTGCCAGCAGCTTAGGACAGGGTATCGGAGCTTTCTTT. It codes for CASSLGQGIGAFF.

This chain uses TRBV9 with TRBJ1-2; weak D call: TRBD1 (5 bases). Trimming shortened V by 7 bases and J by 6 bases, and 16 bases separated the two germline ends. The CDR3 is 13 amino acids. Looked up from germline, CDR1 is SGDLS and CDR2 is YYNGEE. CDR3 sequence: CASRRDGVNGYTF. CDR3 bases: TGTGCCAGCCGGAGGGACGGGGTAAATGGCTACACCTTC. The whole variable domain, filled in from reference TRBV9 and TRBJ1-2, reads DSGVTQTPKHLITATGQRVTLRCSPRSGDLSVYWYQQSLDQGLQFLIQYYNGEERAKGNILERFSAQQFPDLHSELNLSSLELGDSALYFCASRRDGVNGYTFGSGTRLTVV.

The chain combines TRBV9 with TRBJ1-2; 7 bases align to TRBD1. The CDR3 loop spans 12 amino acids. Germline loops: CDR1 SGDLS, CDR2 YYNGEE. V lost 3 bases and J lost 8; bases outside the gene matches: 4. CDR3 loop: CASSGDRAGYTF. Written as DNA, the CDR3 is TGTGCCAGCAGCGGTGACAGGGCGGGCTACACCTTC.

The chain uses TRBV7-6 and TRBJ2-3; D gene uncertain. Per the germline V gene, CDR1 is SGHVS and CDR2 is FNYEAQ. Deletions cut 0 bases from V and 4 bases from J, with 8 bases between. This CDR3 spans 14 amino acids. The CDR3 sequence is CASSLALVADTQYF. The CDR3 region has the DNA TGTGCCAGCAGCTTAGCCCTAGTTGCAGATACGCAGTATTTT. Combining the CDR3 with reference TRBV7-6 and TRBJ2-3 gives the whole variable domain GAGVSQSPRYKVTKRGQDVALRCDPISGHVSLYWYRQALGQGPEFLTYFNYEAQQDKSGLPNDRFSAERPEGSISTLTIQRTEQRDSAMYRCASSLALVADTQYFGPGTRLTVL.

Of note for this clone: Other DNA sequences in the same sample also yield this CDR3. V gene TRBV12-5 combines with J gene TRBJ2-6; D not certain. Trimming removed 6 bases from V and 1 base from J, with 4 bases in between. The CDR3 has 13 residues. The germline V gene has CDR1 LGHNT and CDR2 FRNRAP. This CDR3 reads CASGRSGANVLTF. The CDR3 nucleotides read TGTGCTAGTGGGAGATCTGGGGCCAACGTCCTGACTTTC.

The chain uses TRBV11-2 and TRBJ2-2, with D tentatively TRBD2 (5 bases). There are 14 residues in the CDR3. Deletions cut 1 base from V and 6 bases from J, with 9 bases between. Germline V gene data show CDR1 as SGHAT and CDR2 as FQNNGV. The CDR3 DNA reads TGTGCCAGCAGCTTAGGGTCGGGGTCCGGGGAGCTGTTTTTT. Translated, it gives CASSLGSGSGELFF. Looking up the rest from reference TRBV11-2 and TRBJ2-2 gives the full variable domain: EAGVAQSPRYKIIEKRQSVAFWCNPISGHATLYWYQQILGQGPKLLIQFQNNGVVDDSQLPKDRFSAERLKGVDSTLKIQPAKLEDSAVYLCASSLGSGSGELFFGEGSRLTVL.

The chain has TRBV6-5 and TRBJ2-7; TRBD1 matches at 12 bases. The J segment lost 0 bases and the V segment lost 7 bases, leaving 4 bases of the junction unmatched. Germline V lookup: CDR1 MNHEY, CDR2 SVGAGI. This CDR3 has 15 residues. The CDR3 DNA sequence: TGTGCCAGCACGGGGACAGGGGGCACCTCCTACGAGCAGTACTTC. It is translated as CASTGTGGTSYEQYF.

The chain employs TRBV7-8 and TRBJ2-2; a possible D gene is TRBD1 (5 bases). The CDR3 contains 14 residues. V was clipped by 0 bases and J by 8 bases, with 10 bases between them. Germline CDR1 is SGHVS and CDR2 is FQNEAQ. The CDR3 sequence is CASSLAGARGELFF. CDR3 nucleotide sequence: TGTGCCAGCAGCTTAGCAGGGGCCAGGGGGGAGCTGTTTTTT.

This chain links TRBV15 with TRBJ2-2; D uncertain. The CDR3 has 14 residues. V was pared by 0 bases and J by 6 bases, with 8 bases between. Germline V gives CDR1 LNHNV, CDR2 YYDKDF (reference sequence). CDR3 bases: TGTGCCACCAGCAGAGATCTCAGCGCCGGGGAGCTGTTTTTT. Its protein product is CATSRDLSAGELFF.

The V call is TRBV27, the J call TRBJ1-2; 9 nucleotides line up with TRBD1. The germline V gene has CDR1 MNHEY and CDR2 SMNVEV (reference sequence). The CDR3 runs 15 residues. V lost 4 bases to trimming and J lost 2 bases; unmatched junction nucleotides: 5. In DNA form, the CDR3 reads TGTGCCAGCAGTTCCCTTGGACAGGGGAACTATGGCTACACCTTC. It translates to CASSSLGQGNYGYTF.